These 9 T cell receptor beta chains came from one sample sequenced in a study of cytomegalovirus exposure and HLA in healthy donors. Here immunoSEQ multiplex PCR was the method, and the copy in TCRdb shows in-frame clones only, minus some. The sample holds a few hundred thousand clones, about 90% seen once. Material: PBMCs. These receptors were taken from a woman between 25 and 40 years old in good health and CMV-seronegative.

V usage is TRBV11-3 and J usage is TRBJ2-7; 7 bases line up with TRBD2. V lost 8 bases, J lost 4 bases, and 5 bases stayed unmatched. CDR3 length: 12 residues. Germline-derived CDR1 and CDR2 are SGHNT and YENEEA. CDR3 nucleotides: TGTGCCAGCCGCGGCGGGGGTTACGAGCAGTACTTC. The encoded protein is CASRGGGYEQYF.

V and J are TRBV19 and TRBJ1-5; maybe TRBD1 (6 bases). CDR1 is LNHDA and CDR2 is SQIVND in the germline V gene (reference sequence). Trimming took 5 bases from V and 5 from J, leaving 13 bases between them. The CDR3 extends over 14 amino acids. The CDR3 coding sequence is TGTGCCAGTAGTCTGGCAGGGGTTTATCAGCCCCAGCATTTT. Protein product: CASSLAGVYQPQHF.

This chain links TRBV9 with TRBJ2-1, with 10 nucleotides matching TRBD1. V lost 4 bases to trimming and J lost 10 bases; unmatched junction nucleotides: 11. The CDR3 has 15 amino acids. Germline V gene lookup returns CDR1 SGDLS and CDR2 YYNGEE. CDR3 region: CASSTGTGVSDEQFF. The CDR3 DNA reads TGTGCCAGCAGCACCGGGACAGGGGTTTCGGACGAGCAGTTCTTC.

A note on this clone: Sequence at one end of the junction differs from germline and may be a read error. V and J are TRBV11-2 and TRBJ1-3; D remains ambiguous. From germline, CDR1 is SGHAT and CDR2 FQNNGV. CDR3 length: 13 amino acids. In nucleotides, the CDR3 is TGTGCCAGCAGCTTGAGAGAGGGAACCACCATATATTTT. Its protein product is CASSLREGTTIYF. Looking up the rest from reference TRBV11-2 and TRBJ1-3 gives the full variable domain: EAGVAQSPRYKIIEKRQSVAFWCNPISGHATLYWYQQILGQGPKLLIQFQNNGVVDDSQLPKDRFSAERLKGVDSTLKIQPAKLEDSAVYLCASSLREGTTIYFGEGSWLTVV.

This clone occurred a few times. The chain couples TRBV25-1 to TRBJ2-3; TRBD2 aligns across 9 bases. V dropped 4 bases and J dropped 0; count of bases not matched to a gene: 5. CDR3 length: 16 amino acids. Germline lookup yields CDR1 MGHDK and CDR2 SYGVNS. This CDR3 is CASSGRGGPSTDTQYF. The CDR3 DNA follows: TGTGCCAGCAGTGGGCGGGGGGGACCCAGCACAGATACGCAGTATTTT.

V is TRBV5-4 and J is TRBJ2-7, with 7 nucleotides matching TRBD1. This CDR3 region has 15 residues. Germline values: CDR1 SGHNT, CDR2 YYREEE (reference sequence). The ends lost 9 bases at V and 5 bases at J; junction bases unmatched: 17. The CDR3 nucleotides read TGTGCCATCCATGACCGGGACAGTCCCGTTGACGAGCAGTACTTC. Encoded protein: CAIHDRDSPVDEQYF. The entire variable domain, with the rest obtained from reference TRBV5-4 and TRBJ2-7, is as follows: ETGVTQSPTHLIKTRGQQVTLRCSSQSGHNTVSWYQQALGQGPQFIFQYYREEENGRGNFPPRFSGLQFPNYSSELNVNALELDDSALYLCAIHDRDSPVDEQYFGPGTRLTVT.

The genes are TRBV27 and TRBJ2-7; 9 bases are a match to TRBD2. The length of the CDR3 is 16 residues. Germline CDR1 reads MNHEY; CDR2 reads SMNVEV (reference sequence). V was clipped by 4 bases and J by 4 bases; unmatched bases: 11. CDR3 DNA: TGTGCCAGCAGTTCGGCGGCTAGCGGGACCGGATACGAGCAGTACTTC. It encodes CASSSAASGTGYEQYF.

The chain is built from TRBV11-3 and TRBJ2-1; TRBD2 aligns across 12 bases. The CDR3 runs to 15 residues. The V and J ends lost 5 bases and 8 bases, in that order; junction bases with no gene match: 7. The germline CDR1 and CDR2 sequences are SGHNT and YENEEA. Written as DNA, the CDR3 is TGTGCCAGCAGCGCAAGGACTAGCGGGACCTATGAGCAGTTCTTC. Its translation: CASSARTSGTYEQFF.

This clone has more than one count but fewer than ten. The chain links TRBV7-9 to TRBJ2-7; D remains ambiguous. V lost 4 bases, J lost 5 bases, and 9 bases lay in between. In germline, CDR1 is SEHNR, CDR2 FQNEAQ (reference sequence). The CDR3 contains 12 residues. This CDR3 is CASSSRYHEQYF. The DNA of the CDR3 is TGTGCCAGCAGCTCCCGGTACCACGAGCAGTACTTC.